This is a list of T cell receptor beta chains from one sample in a study of T cells in Graves' hyperthyroidism and ophthalmopathy. A single record per CDR3 protein comes from TCRdb applying MiXCR to the multiplex PCR reads. In the table there are fewer than 550,000 distinct CDR3 sequences, less than 25% of which are singletons. Sequenced input: blood. These receptors were obtained from a woman aged 25 to 39 with Graves' ophthalmopathy. Both conserved end residues are trimmed from each CDR3. Each record gives: J gene, V gene, D gene, CDR3 protein. The D gene is left open where the match is weak.

J gene: TRBJ2-2
V gene: TRBV2
D gene: TRBD2
CDR3 protein: ASSGTSGYTGELF

J gene: TRBJ2-2
V gene: TRBV5-1
D gene: TRBD1
CDR3 protein: ASSLGTGPNTGELF

J gene: TRBJ1-2
V gene: TRBV14
D gene: .
CDR3 protein: ASSQDSDGYT

J gene: TRBJ1-2
V gene: TRBV15
D gene: .
CDR3 protein: ATRGPANYGYT

J gene: TRBJ2-5
V gene: TRBV6-5
D gene: .
CDR3 protein: ASSTDSQETQY

J gene: TRBJ1-1
V gene: TRBV4-3
D gene: .
CDR3 protein: ASSQLGKLNTEAF

J gene: TRBJ1-2
V gene: TRBV19
D gene: TRBD1
CDR3 protein: ASSIPLSGGLTNYGYT

J gene: TRBJ2-7
V gene: TRBV29-1
D gene: .
CDR3 protein: SVEGIEAYEQY

J gene: TRBJ1-1
V gene: TRBV10-3
D gene: .
CDR3 protein: AISSKTGMNTEAF

J gene: TRBJ2-2
V gene: TRBV7-8
D gene: .
CDR3 protein: ASSPMESTGELF

J gene: TRBJ1-1
V gene: TRBV20-1
D gene: .
CDR3 protein: SARNPNTEAF

J gene: TRBJ1-2
V gene: TRBV18
D gene: .
CDR3 protein: ASSPIPGESGYT

J gene: TRBJ1-2
V gene: TRBV20-1
D gene: TRBD1
CDR3 protein: SAKPGTVNVLNYGYT

J gene: TRBJ2-5
V gene: TRBV20-1
D gene: TRBD2
CDR3 protein: SAPRFTSEETQY

J gene: TRBJ2-5
V gene: TRBV12-3/TRBV12-4
D gene: .
CDR3 protein: ASRDLPEETQY

J gene: TRBJ1-2
V gene: TRBV7-3
D gene: .
CDR3 protein: ASSPALDRNYGYT

J gene: TRBJ2-7
V gene: TRBV20-1
D gene: .
CDR3 protein: SASPGASPSYEQY

J gene: TRBJ2-7
V gene: TRBV11-1
D gene: .
CDR3 protein: ASSLPLQGGLTYEQY

J gene: TRBJ2-7
V gene: TRBV6-1
D gene: .
CDR3 protein: ASSSKKGRHEQY

J gene: TRBJ2-2
V gene: TRBV19
D gene: .
CDR3 protein: ASCHGRVLDTGELF

J gene: TRBJ2-5
V gene: TRBV11-2
D gene: .
CDR3 protein: ASSISPETQY

J gene: TRBJ2-5
V gene: TRBV7-2
D gene: .
CDR3 protein: ASSRPGPQETQY

J gene: TRBJ1-1
V gene: TRBV6-5
D gene: .
CDR3 protein: ASSYIGTYNTEAF

J gene: TRBJ2-5
V gene: TRBV20-1
D gene: TRBD1
CDR3 protein: SASTPGQGWETQY

J gene: TRBJ1-5
V gene: TRBV20-1
D gene: .
CDR3 protein: SARDSNQPQH

J gene: TRBJ2-5
V gene: TRBV7-9
D gene: .
CDR3 protein: ASSLVGVAETQY

J gene: TRBJ2-5
V gene: TRBV12-3/TRBV12-4
D gene: TRBD1
CDR3 protein: ASSPQQGARETQY

J gene: TRBJ2-5
V gene: TRBV2
D gene: .
CDR3 protein: ASVTGLSTQETQY

J gene: TRBJ1-5
V gene: TRBV12-3/TRBV12-4
D gene: .
CDR3 protein: ASSPYGDQPQH

J gene: TRBJ1-1
V gene: TRBV12-3/TRBV12-4
D gene: TRBD1
CDR3 protein: ASSLWDRDTEAF

J gene: TRBJ2-7
V gene: TRBV7-2
D gene: .
CDR3 protein: ASSLAQGWEQY

J gene: TRBJ2-5
V gene: TRBV6-1
D gene: TRBD2
CDR3 protein: ASSPVLAGAPTLN

J gene: TRBJ1-3
V gene: TRBV25-1
D gene: .
CDR3 protein: ASSGLSALNSGNTIY

J gene: TRBJ1-5
V gene: TRBV2
D gene: .
CDR3 protein: ASSGLISNQPQH

J gene: TRBJ2-7
V gene: TRBV10-2
D gene: .
CDR3 protein: ASRPGAYEQY

J gene: TRBJ2-5
V gene: TRBV7-9
D gene: .
CDR3 protein: ASRSWSQETQY

J gene: TRBJ1-1
V gene: TRBV10-3
D gene: TRBD1
CDR3 protein: AISESTGMNTEAF

J gene: TRBJ2-1
V gene: TRBV10-3
D gene: TRBD1
CDR3 protein: AISESLKDRGQF

J gene: TRBJ2-5
V gene: TRBV7-6
D gene: TRBD1
CDR3 protein: ASSLYPATDRGLKTQY

J gene: TRBJ2-4
V gene: TRBV6-2/TRBV6-3
D gene: .
CDR3 protein: ASSRPWDIQY

J gene: TRBJ2-7
V gene: TRBV27
D gene: .
CDR3 protein: ASSLKPTAADHEQY

J gene: TRBJ1-5
V gene: TRBV19
D gene: TRBD1
CDR3 protein: ASSPSRDRPYQPQH

J gene: TRBJ2-5
V gene: TRBV12-5
D gene: .
CDR3 protein: ASGLGIQETQY